The next 32 T cell receptor beta chains were all read from a single sample in a study of T cell responses to AZD1222 COVID-19 vaccine. The protocol was immunoSEQ multiplex PCR, while the TCRdb copy is restricted to in-frame clones and leaves out a portion. This table holds about 89,000 clones, 86% found once. The sequencing used peripheral blood, collected 28 days after the second AZD1222 dose. All receptors come from an adult who received the AZD1222 COVID-19 vaccine.

The chain combines TRBV5-1 with TRBJ2-7; 9 bases agree with TRBD2. This CDR3 comprises 16 residues. CDR1 and CDR2 (germline): SGHRS, YFSETQ. The trim removed 5 bases at V and 2 bases at J, leaving 11 bases unmatched. CDR3 protein: CASRLSAGGTPYEQYF. The CDR3, as DNA: TGCGCCAGCAGGCTTTCCGCGGGGGGGACCCCCTACGAGCAGTACTTC.

This clone was seen a handful of times. V is TRBV7-9 and J is TRBJ2-2, with a possible D match to TRBD2 (5 bases). The V and J ends lost 4 bases and 7 bases respectively, with 10 bases between them. CDR1 and CDR2 (germline): SEHNR, FQNEAQ (reference sequence). The length of the CDR3 is 13 residues. CDR3 loop: CASSSLRGGELFF. For the CDR3, the DNA is TGTGCCAGCAGCTCCCTTCGGGGCGGGGAGCTGTTTTTT.

The gene calls are TRBV7-2 and TRBJ2-7, with TRBD1 as a possible D gene (6 bases). Germline values: CDR1 SGHTA, CDR2 FQGNSA. Trimming cost V 5 bases and J 6 bases, with 11 bases left between them. There are 12 residues in the CDR3. The CDR3 reads CASSRGQSEQYF. CDR3 sequence (DNA): TGTGCCAGCAGCAGAGGACAGTCCGAGCAGTACTTC. Full variable domain (missing parts from reference TRBV7-2 and TRBJ2-7): GAGVSQSPSNKVTEKGKDVELRCDPISGHTALYWYRQSLGQGLEFLIYFQGNSAPDKSGLPSDRFSAERTGGSVSTLTIQRTQQEDSAVYLCASSRGQSEQYFGPGTRLTVT.

This chain links TRBV13 with TRBJ1-4; no clear D gene. V lost 6 bases to trimming and J lost 7 bases, with 27 bases between them. The CDR3 totals 18 residues. CDR1 PRHDT and CDR2 FYEKMQ come from the germline V gene (reference sequence). For the CDR3, the DNA is TGTGCCAGCAGTTTACGCCCTAGCGGCCAACTCCCAACTGAAAAACTGTTTTTT. Its protein product is CASSLRPSGQLPTEKLFF.

This chain links TRBV28 with TRBJ1-5; the match to TRBD1 covers 7 bases. Germline V gene sequence: CDR1 MDHEN, CDR2 SYDVKM. This CDR3 is built from 14 residues. V lost 11 bases, J lost 0 bases, and 7 bases stayed unmatched. In DNA form, the CDR3 reads TGTGCCTCCCGAGGGGGCTATAGCAATCAGCCCCAGCATTTT. This gives the protein CASRGGYSNQPQHF. The full variable domain, rest sourced from reference TRBV28 and TRBJ1-5, is DVKVTQSSRYLVKRTGEKVFLECVQDMDHENMFWYRQDPGLGLRLIYFSYDVKMKEKGDIPEGYSVSREKKERFSLILESASTNQTSMYLCASRGGYSNQPQHFGDGTRLSIL.

This chain connects TRBV7-9 to TRBJ1-5; D gene uncertain. Trimming took 4 bases from V and 7 from J, leaving 11 bases between them. Germline CDR1 is SEHNR and CDR2 is FQNEAQ (reference sequence). The CDR3 covers 13 residues. For the CDR3, the DNA is TGTGCCAGCAGCTCAGACTTTATGCAGCCCCAGCATTTT. It is translated as CASSSDFMQPQHF.

The V call is TRBV27, the J call TRBJ1-2; 10 bases are shared with TRBD1. The CDR3 is 14 residues long. The V segment lost 4 bases and the J segment 8 bases; nucleotides outside the gene matches: 7. Germline loops: CDR1 MNHEY, CDR2 SMNVEV (reference sequence). CDR3 residues: CASSSPGQGTGYTF. CDR3 bases: TGTGCCAGCAGTTCACCGGGACAGGGGACCGGCTACACCTTC.

This clone appeared once. The chain carries TRBV7-9 and TRBJ2-7; 7 nucleotides match TRBD2. This CDR3 spans 14 amino acids. V was clipped by 6 bases and J by 4 bases; unmatched bases: 9. Germline-derived CDR1 and CDR2 are SEHNR and FQNEAQ (reference sequence). CDR3 sequence: CASRGGGRGYEQYF. CDR3 DNA: TGTGCCAGCAGAGGCGGCGGGAGAGGGTACGAGCAGTACTTC.

This rearrangement joins TRBV28 to TRBJ2-7; 8 positions agree with TRBD1. The CDR3 consists of 14 residues. In germline, CDR1 is MDHEN, CDR2 SYDVKM. Unmatched junction bases numbered 7, after V lost 5 bases and J lost 4 bases. CDR3: CASSRQGRPYEQYF. The CDR3 DNA sequence: TGTGCCAGCAGTCGACAGGGGAGGCCTTACGAGCAGTACTTC.

The rearrangement joins TRBV7-2 to TRBJ1-6; no reliable D call. The germline gives CDR1 SGHTA, CDR2 FQGNSA. This CDR3 has 14 amino acids. The V and J ends lost 3 bases and 5 bases respectively, with 8 bases between them. For the CDR3, the DNA is TGTGCCAGCAGCTTGATTGCAAATAATTCACCCCTCCACTTT. It translates to CASSLIANNSPLHF. Complete variable domain (other parts from reference TRBV7-2 and TRBJ1-6): GAGVSQSPSNKVTEKGKDVELRCDPISGHTALYWYRQSLGQGLEFLIYFQGNSAPDKSGLPSDRFSAERTGGSVSTLTIQRTQQEDSAVYLCASSLIANNSPLHFGNGTRLTVT.

The chain carries TRBV6-5 and TRBJ1-1; the D gene is possibly TRBD1 (5 bases). Germline V gene data show CDR1 as MNHEY and CDR2 as SVGAGI. Between the trimmed V and J ends, which lost 5 bases and 3 bases, there was a span of 10 bases. There are 13 residues in the CDR3. CDR3 sequence: CASSPGFHTEAFF. The DNA for the CDR3 is TGTGCCAGCAGTCCAGGGTTTCACACTGAAGCTTTCTTT.

This rearrangement joins TRBV7-2 to TRBJ2-3; D is unresolved. Trimming left V 2 bases short and J 3 bases short, with 6 bases between. Germline CDR1 SGHTA, CDR2 FQGNSA. CDR3 length: 13 amino acids. CDR3 DNA: TGTGCCAGCAGCTTAATCGGGACAGATACGCAGTATTTT. It codes for CASSLIGTDTQYF.

This sequence joins TRBV18 and TRBJ1-5, with a possible D match to TRBD1 (5 bases). The CDR3 is made up of 13 amino acids. Germline V gene data show CDR1 as KGHSH and CDR2 as LQKENI. Trimming shortened V by 0 bases and J by 8 bases, and 8 bases separated the two germline ends. The CDR3 DNA is TGTGCCAGCTCACCACCGGGGGGGGAGCCCCAGCATTTT. Its translation: CASSPPGGEPQHF. The complete variable domain, with remaining parts taken from reference TRBV18 and TRBJ1-5, reads NAGVMQNPRHLVRRRGQEARLRCSPMKGHSHVYWYRQLPEEGLKFMVYLQKENIIDESGMPKERFSAEFPKEGPSILRIQQVVRGDSAAYFCASSPPGGEPQHFGDGTRLSIL.

CDR3 nucleotides: TGCGCCAGCAGCTTGGGAGGGACTAGCAGCACCGGGGAGCTGTTTTTT. Amino acids: CASSLGGTSSTGELFF. The chain is built from TRBV5-1 and TRBJ2-2, with TRBD2 matching 9 bases. Germline CDR1 and CDR2: SGHRS and YFSETQ. This CDR3 region has 16 residues. J lost 4 bases, V lost 0 bases, and 4 bases had no gene match.

The genes are TRBV3-1 (or the pseudogene TRBV3-2) and TRBJ1-1; D call uncertain. The CDR3 consists of 14 residues. CDR1 LGHDT and CDR2 YNNKEL come from the germline V gene (reference sequence). With 0 bases removed from V and 4 bases from J, the gap between germline ends came to 9 bases. CDR3 sequence reads: CASSQEGYGTEAFF. For the CDR3, the DNA is TGTGCCAGCAGCCAAGAGGGCTATGGCACTGAAGCTTTCTTT.

CDR3 residues: CASSQAAANYGYTF. The CDR3 DNA follows: TGTGCCAGCAGCCAAGCGGCAGCCAACTATGGCTACACCTTC. The rearrangement links TRBV3-1 (or the pseudogene TRBV3-2) to TRBJ1-2; D gene ambiguous. This CDR3 spans 14 amino acids. CDR1 is LGHDT, CDR2 YNNKEL, per germline (reference sequence). The V end was cut by 1 base, the J end by 2 bases, with 8 bases between.

The genes are TRBV11-3 and TRBJ2-1, with a weak D call TRBD1 (6 bases). The CDR3 totals 18 residues. Germline V gene sequence: CDR1 SGHNT, CDR2 YENEEA. V was pared by 1 base and J by 0 bases, with 16 bases between. CDR3 in amino acids: CASSLARGEMSSYNEQFF. For the CDR3, the DNA is TGTGCCAGCAGCTTAGCCAGGGGAGAAATGTCCTCCTACAATGAGCAGTTCTTC.

The V and J genes are TRBV2 and TRBJ2-2; 12 nucleotides align to TRBD2. With 5 bases clipped from V and 0 bases from J, the junction kept 4 bases outside the gene matches. CDR3 length: 17 amino acids. Looked up from germline, CDR1 is SNHLY and CDR2 is FYNNEI. The CDR3 reads CASSRTSGGTNTGELFF. The DNA of the CDR3 is TGTGCCAGCAGTCGAACTAGCGGGGGGACGAACACCGGGGAGCTGTTTTTT.

This sequence joins TRBV6-5 and TRBJ2-7; 7 bases line up with TRBD1. This CDR3 is built from 14 residues. V lost 6 bases to trimming and J lost 3 bases; unmatched junction nucleotides: 8. Germline loops: CDR1 MNHEY, CDR2 SVGAGI. The chain's CDR3 is CASRLLQGIYEQYF. DNA of the CDR3: TGTGCCAGCAGACTATTACAGGGGATCTACGAGCAGTACTTC.

The genes are TRBV10-3 and TRBJ1-1; 7 bases match TRBD1. V shed 3 bases and J 6 bases; nucleotides not matched to a gene: 7. The CDR3 covers 14 residues. Germline lookup yields CDR1 ENHRY and CDR2 SYGVKD. CDR3 amino acids: CAISEALQGSEAFF. In DNA form, the CDR3 reads TGTGCCATCAGTGAAGCTTTACAGGGGTCTGAAGCTTTCTTT.

The CDR3 loop is CASSPQAGNTIYF. Here the CDR3 DNA reads TGCGCCAGCAGCCCCCAAGCTGGAAACACCATATATTTT. The chain couples TRBV4-1 to TRBJ1-3; D is unresolved. Deletions cut 4 bases from V and 2 bases from J, with 6 bases between. The CDR3 runs to 13 residues. Germline V lookup: CDR1 MGHRA, CDR2 YSYEKL.

The chain combines TRBV19 with TRBJ1-5; unclear D gene. V lost 5 bases and J lost 4, with 15 bases in between. Germline lookup yields CDR1 LNHDA and CDR2 SQIVND (reference sequence). The CDR3 runs 15 residues. This chain's CDR3 is CASSPWAGGNQPQHF. The CDR3 DNA reads as TGTGCCAGTAGTCCCTGGGCAGGTGGTAATCAGCCCCAGCATTTT.

The CDR3 sequence is CASSRGPTGVQSYGYTF. DNA of the CDR3: TGTGCCAGCAGCCGAGGTCCTACAGGGGTTCAGAGCTATGGCTACACCTTC. The V gene is TRBV4-2, the J gene TRBJ1-2; 7 bases agree with TRBD1. V trimming: 4 bases; J trimming: 4 bases; junction bases outside the gene matches: 15. Germline V gives CDR1 LGHNA, CDR2 YNFKEQ. CDR3 size: 17 residues.

The chain uses TRBV7-2 and TRBJ2-3; 8 bases are a match to TRBD2. Germline CDR1 is SGHTA and CDR2 is FQGNSA. With 0 bases clipped from V and 5 bases from J, the junction kept 10 bases outside the gene matches. CDR3 length: 17 amino acids. This chain's CDR3 is CASSLAFAGGGIDTQYF. Written as DNA, the CDR3 is TGTGCCAGCAGCTTAGCATTTGCGGGAGGAGGTATAGATACGCAGTATTTT.

The chain joins TRBV28 to TRBJ1-5; TRBD1 matches 9 bases. The trim removed 1 base at V and 11 bases at J, leaving 3 bases unmatched. The CDR3 runs 13 residues. The germline V gene has CDR1 MDHEN and CDR2 SYDVKM. As DNA, the CDR3 is TGTGCCAGCAGTTTATACCGGGACAGGGCCCAGCATTTT. Protein product: CASSLYRDRAQHF.

J is TRBJ2-7 and V is TRBV7-9; D unresolved. This CDR3 spans 17 amino acids. CDR1 is SEHNR, CDR2 FQNEAQ, per germline (reference sequence). Trimming shortened V by 1 base and J by 3 bases, and 19 bases separated the two germline ends. CDR3 loop: CASSLGFSGVPSYEQYF. The CDR3 coding sequence is TGTGCCAGCAGCTTAGGGTTCAGTGGGGTCCCAAGCTACGAGCAGTACTTC. The full variable domain, with the rest looked up from reference TRBV7-9 and TRBJ2-7, is DTGVSQNPRHKITKRGQNVTFRCDPISEHNRLYWYRQTLGQGPEFLTYFQNEAQLEKSRLLSDRFSAERPKGSFSTLEIQRTEQGDSAMYLCASSLGFSGVPSYEQYFGPGTRLTVT.

This clone has only one observation. The chain joins TRBV4-1 to TRBJ2-2, with D perhaps matching TRBD1 or TRBD2 (5 bases each). Looked up from germline, CDR1 is MGHRA and CDR2 is YSYEKL. CDR3 length: 15 residues. V dropped 3 bases and J dropped 6 bases, with 14 bases sitting between them. The CDR3 is CASSHYRDAPGELFF. The CDR3 nucleotides are TGCGCCAGCAGCCATTACCGGGACGCCCCCGGGGAGCTGTTTTTT.

The sample holds one count of this clone. This rearrangement joins TRBV28 to TRBJ1-3, with D tentatively TRBD1 (6 bases). The CDR3 runs to 15 residues. From germline, CDR1 is MDHEN and CDR2 SYDVKM. V was pared by 5 bases and J by 3 bases, with 14 bases between. The CDR3 is CASSEETGFGNTIYF. The DNA for the CDR3 is TGTGCCAGCAGTGAGGAAACAGGGTTTGGAAACACCATATATTTT.

V gene TRBV9 combines with J gene TRBJ2-7; D unclear. Trimming took 2 bases from V and 6 from J, leaving 21 bases between them. The CDR3 has 16 amino acids. Germline CDR1 SGDLS, CDR2 YYNGEE. In DNA, the CDR3 is TGTGCCAGCAGCGTCGACCCCCTACTTTCCCACTCCGAGCAGTACTTC. Its translation is CASSVDPLLSHSEQYF.

This chain links TRBV10-2 with TRBJ2-7; no firm D call. The CDR3 loop spans 14 amino acids. Germline values: CDR1 WSHSY, CDR2 SAAADI. Trimming shortened V by 6 bases and J by 4 bases, and 16 bases separated the two germline ends. In DNA, the CDR3 is TGCGCCAGCAGCGTCCTTGGGTCCCTTTACGAGCAGTACTTC. Translated, it gives CASSVLGSLYEQYF.

The chain is built from TRBV6-5 and TRBJ1-2; no reliable D call. Trimming shortened V by 0 bases and J by 0 bases, and 11 bases separated the two germline ends. The CDR3 is made up of 16 amino acids. Germline CDR1 MNHEY, CDR2 SVGAGI. For the CDR3, the DNA is TGTGCCAGCAGTTACTCGGTCGGCAGAGCTAACTATGGCTACACCTTC. This sequence encodes CASSYSVGRANYGYTF.

The chain recombines TRBV18 with TRBJ1-6; 8 bases fit TRBD1. V was clipped by 3 bases and J by 10 bases; unmatched bases: 2. The V gene's germline CDR1 is KGHSH and CDR2 LQKENI. The CDR3 sequence is 13 residues long. CDR3 DNA sequence: TGTGCCAGCTCACCGGACAGGGACTCACCCCTCCACTTT. It specifies CASSPDRDSPLHF.